This T cell receptor (beta chain) comes out of a study of T cells in Graves' hyperthyroidism and ophthalmopathy. This clonotype appeared many times. Amplification targeted TCR beta CDR3 regions from RNA transcripts. In the first-round RT-PCR of the TCR CDR3, the HTBI primer set was used. TCRdb processed the multiplex PCR reads anew with MiXCR; each CDR3 protein has one entry. The repertoire consists of fewer than 650,000 distinct CDR3 sequences, with approximately 13% occurring once and the leading ten covering around 5.4%. The CDR3 consists of 16 residues. CDR1 is KGHSH, CDR2 LQKENI, per germline. V was clipped by 3 bases and J by 4 bases, with 18 bases between them.

The clonotype was recovered from a woman aged 25 to 39 with Graves' hyperthyroidism that later progressed to Graves' ophthalmopathy. Sequenced sample: blood. The V gene is TRBV18, the J gene TRBJ1-1; D is possibly TRBD1 (6 bases). CDR3 in DNA: TGTGCCAGCTCACCCTACTTAGGGGGTGGAAGCACTGAAGCTTTCTTT. It yields the protein CASSPYLGGGSTEAFF.